Following are 25 T cell receptor beta chains from one sample sequenced in a study of shared clonotypes between healthy human individuals. Sequenced by immunoSEQ multiplex PCR; TCRdb stores in-frame clones only, minus some. Among about 1,800,000 clones listed, roughly 95% were seen once. Naive CD8 cells lacked CD45RO and underwent positive selection for CCR7, leaving out terminally differentiated effector memory CD45RA+ cells. Input material: naive CD8+ T cells sorted from blood. The receptor set was obtained from a man aged 18 to 30 in good health.

Turning to this clone: The sample carries other DNA sequences with the same CDR3. The gene calls are TRBV6-5 and TRBJ2-1; possible D gene TRBD2, 5 bases. Germline-derived CDR1 and CDR2 are MNHEY and SVGAGI. The CDR3 contains 15 residues. V shed 5 bases and J shed 3 bases, with 14 bases lying between them. The chain's CDR3 is CASSTRTRYYNEQFF. As DNA, the CDR3 is TGTGCCAGCAGTACACGGACTCGTTACTACAATGAGCAGTTCTTC.

Regarding this clone: Other DNA sequences from this sample encode an identical CDR3 as well. The chain combines TRBV11-2 with TRBJ2-2, with D possibly being TRBD2 (6 bases). V shed 4 bases and J shed 2 bases, with 11 bases lying between them. CDR1 is SGHAT and CDR2 is FQNNGV in the germline V gene. CDR3 length: 15 amino acids. CDR3 coding DNA: TGTGCCAGCAGCTCGCGGGACCTAAACACCGGGGAGCTGTTTTTT. Protein: CASSSRDLNTGELFF.

The chain is built from TRBV10-2 and TRBJ2-3; 7 bases fit TRBD2. Per germline, CDR1 WSHSY and CDR2 SAAADI. There are 15 residues in the CDR3. Unmatched junction bases numbered 11, after V lost 7 bases and J lost 4 bases. The CDR3, as DNA: TGCGCCAGCATGGGGGTAGCGGGTAAGGCAGATACGCAGTATTTT. Residues: CASMGVAGKADTQYF.

V gene TRBV7-9 combines with J gene TRBJ1-1, with TRBD1 as a possible D gene (6 bases). The CDR3 length is 14 residues. The germline V gene has CDR1 SEHNR and CDR2 FQNEAQ (reference sequence). V was clipped by 7 bases and J by 0 bases, with 12 bases between them. The CDR3 spells CASMQGTLNTEAFF. The CDR3 nucleotides are TGTGCCAGCATGCAGGGGACCTTGAACACTGAAGCTTTCTTT.

The rearrangement links TRBV7-2 to TRBJ1-5; D unclear. Per the germline V gene, CDR1 is SGHTA and CDR2 is FQGNSA. The V end lost 0 bases, the J end lost 6 bases, and 15 bases lay between the germline ends. The CDR3 loop spans 16 amino acids. The DNA of the CDR3 is TGTGCCAGCAGCTTAGCGCCATCTCAAAGTTCTCAGCCCCAGCATTTT. Translating it yields CASSLAPSQSSQPQHF.

A remark on this clone: The sample holds other DNA sequences that translate to the same CDR3. The rearrangement joins TRBV9 to TRBJ1-1; tentatively, D is TRBD1 (5 bases). Trimming removed 1 base at V and 3 bases at J, with 7 bases between. Germline V lookup: CDR1 SGDLS, CDR2 YYNGEE. CDR3 length: 13 residues. The CDR3 spells CASSVWDDTEAFF. The CDR3 coding sequence is TGTGCCAGCAGCGTATGGGACGACACTGAAGCTTTCTTT.

The chain links TRBV29-1 to TRBJ1-2; no firm D call. Looked up from germline, CDR1 is SQVTM and CDR2 is ANQGSEA. Trimming removed 1 base at V and 2 bases at J, with 5 bases between. The CDR3 totals 12 residues. CDR3 in amino acids: CSVEAQNYGYTF. The CDR3 nucleotides read TGCAGCGTTGAAGCCCAGAACTATGGCTACACCTTC. The full variable domain, completed using reference TRBV29-1 and TRBJ1-2, is SAVISQKPSRDICQRGTSLTIQCQVDSQVTMMFWYRQQPGQSLTLIATANQGSEATYESGFVIDKFPISRPNLTFSTLTVSNMSPEDSSIYLCSVEAQNYGYTFGSGTRLTVV.

The V gene is TRBV7-9, the J gene TRBJ2-7, with 11 bases aligning to TRBD1. The V segment lost 5 bases and the J segment 6 bases; nucleotides outside the gene matches: 9. CDR3 length: 15 amino acids. Germline V lookup: CDR1 SEHNR, CDR2 FQNEAQ (reference sequence). CDR3 residues: CASSPPGQGVVEQYF. Here the CDR3 DNA reads TGTGCCAGCAGCCCGCCGGGACAGGGGGTCGTCGAGCAGTACTTC. The whole variable domain, filled in from reference TRBV7-9 and TRBJ2-7, reads DTGVSQNPRHKITKRGQNVTFRCDPISEHNRLYWYRQTLGQGPEFLTYFQNEAQLEKSRLLSDRFSAERPKGSFSTLEIQRTEQGDSAMYLCASSPPGQGVVEQYFGPGTRLTVT.

In regard to this clone: In the same sample, other DNA sequences code for this CDR3. This rearrangement joins TRBV4-3 to TRBJ2-7, with 10 bases aligning to TRBD2. After removal of 0 bases from V and 4 bases from J, the junction contained 6 bases not matched to a gene. This CDR3 comprises 16 residues. Germline CDR1 LGHNA, CDR2 YSLEER. The CDR3 protein is CASSQDLPSGSYEQYF. DNA for the CDR3: TGCGCCAGCAGCCAAGATCTTCCTAGCGGGAGTTACGAGCAGTACTTC.

The chain is built from TRBV5-6 and TRBJ1-6; TRBD1 agrees at 9 bases. The CDR3 has 15 residues. Germline values: CDR1 SGHDT, CDR2 YYEEEE. Trimming at V came to 4 bases and at J to 9 bases, leaving 8 bases not matched to a gene. The DNA for the CDR3 is TGTGCCAGCAGCCCCACAGGGGGCGCAAGTTCACCCCTCCACTTT. It codes for CASSPTGGASSPLHF. Variable domain in full (rest from reference TRBV5-6 and TRBJ1-6): DAGVTQSPTHLIKTRGQQVTLRCSPKSGHDTVSWYQQALGQGPQFIFQYYEEEERQRGNFPDRFSGHQFPNYSSELNVNALLLGDSALYLCASSPTGGASSPLHFGNGTRLTVT.

The V call is TRBV19, the J call TRBJ2-1; no clear D gene. V shed 3 bases and J shed 4 bases, with 7 bases lying between them. CDR1 is LNHDA and CDR2 is SQIVND in the germline V gene (reference sequence). The CDR3 sequence is 13 residues long. CDR3 loop: CASSMTSYNEQFF. CDR3 bases: TGTGCCAGTAGTATGACCAGTTACAATGAGCAGTTCTTC.

The V gene is TRBV4-3, the J gene TRBJ1-6, with D possibly being TRBD1 (5 bases). The V and J ends lost 0 bases and 9 bases respectively, with 15 bases between them. Germline V gene sequence: CDR1 LGHNA, CDR2 YSLEER. This CDR3 region has 16 residues. The CDR3 region is CASSQDGILGGSPLHF. Written as DNA, the CDR3 is TGCGCCAGCAGCCAAGATGGAATCCTCGGGGGTTCACCCCTCCACTTT.

The chain recombines TRBV9 with TRBJ1-2; no reliable D call. The CDR3 runs to 12 residues. Germline V lookup: CDR1 SGDLS, CDR2 YYNGEE. V shed 3 bases and J shed 6 bases, with 9 bases lying between them. CDR3 nucleotide sequence: TGTGCCAGCAGCGGATTTCTTAATGGCTACACCTTC. Its protein product is CASSGFLNGYTF. Full variable domain (remainder filled in from reference TRBV9 and TRBJ1-2): DSGVTQTPKHLITATGQRVTLRCSPRSGDLSVYWYQQSLDQGLQFLIQYYNGEERAKGNILERFSAQQFPDLHSELNLSSLELGDSALYFCASSGFLNGYTFGSGTRLTVV.

This clone is a singleton in its sample. V is TRBV9 and J is TRBJ2-1, with 8 positions matching TRBD1. J gave up 13 bases and V 0 bases, and 6 bases lay outside the gene matches. CDR1 and CDR2 from the germline V gene are SGDLS and YYNGEE. CDR3 length equals 13 residues. CDR3 in DNA: TGTGCCAGCAGCGTAGGAGGGGGGACAGGACAGTTCTTC. It encodes CASSVGGGTGQFF.

Regarding this clone: Other DNA sequences from this sample encode an identical CDR3 as well. In DNA, the CDR3 is TGTGCCAGCAGTTTAAGCGGGGGCACTGAAGCTTTCTTT. It yields the protein CASSLSGGTEAFF. The chain employs TRBV28 and TRBJ1-1; tentative D call: TRBD1 (5 bases). V gave up 2 bases and J gave up 4 bases, with 8 bases separating them. There are 13 residues in the CDR3. Per germline, CDR1 MDHEN and CDR2 SYDVKM.

This chain links TRBV9 with TRBJ2-7, with D perhaps matching TRBD2 (5 bases). The germline gives CDR1 SGDLS, CDR2 YYNGEE. Trimming pared 1 base from V and 2 bases from J, leaving 16 bases between. The CDR3 extends over 16 amino acids. CDR3 in DNA: TGTGCCAGCAGCGTATCGCCAGGCGGGCTCCCCTACGAGCAGTACTTC. It specifies CASSVSPGGLPYEQYF.

J is TRBJ2-1 and V is TRBV27, with 10 bases lining up with TRBD2. This CDR3 comprises 14 residues. V trimming: 4 bases; J trimming: 7 bases; junction bases outside the gene matches: 4. The V gene's germline CDR1 is MNHEY and CDR2 SMNVEV (reference sequence). CDR3 amino acids: CASSSSGRWNEQFF. CDR3 nucleotide sequence: TGTGCCAGCAGTTCTAGCGGGAGATGGAATGAGCAGTTCTTC.

The gene calls are TRBV7-6 and TRBJ2-5, with 14 nucleotides matching TRBD2. V trimming: 5 bases; J trimming: 5 bases; junction bases outside the gene matches: 7. Germline lookup yields CDR1 SGHVS and CDR2 FNYEAQ. The CDR3 is 16 residues long. CDR3 residues: CASSGRLAGGTETQYF. In DNA, the CDR3 is TGTGCCAGCAGCGGCCGACTAGCGGGAGGGACGGAGACCCAGTACTTC.

On this clone itself: The sample carries other DNA sequences with the same CDR3. The chain uses TRBV2 and TRBJ2-7; perhaps D is TRBD1 or TRBD2 (5 bases each). Trimming shortened V by 3 bases and J by 0 bases, and 6 bases separated the two germline ends. There are 13 residues in the CDR3. The germline CDR1 and CDR2 sequences are SNHLY and FYNNEI. CDR3 DNA: TGTGCCAGCAGTGAGGGACCCTCCTACGAGCAGTACTTC. The encoded protein is CASSEGPSYEQYF.

The J gene is TRBJ1-5, the V gene TRBV28, with 7 bases identical to TRBD1. Germline CDR1 reads MDHEN; CDR2 reads SYDVKM. The CDR3 sequence is 15 residues long. Germline trimming cut 4 bases from V and 5 bases from J; bases unmatched to any gene: 8. The CDR3 coding sequence is TGTGCCAGCAGTTCTGGCACAGGGGCGGATCAGCCCCAGCATTTT. This sequence encodes CASSSGTGADQPQHF.

This chain connects TRBV7-9 to TRBJ2-3, with D possibly being TRBD1 or TRBD2 (5 bases each). The CDR3 consists of 14 residues. Germline assignment: CDR1 SEHNR and CDR2 FQNEAQ (reference sequence). The V and J ends lost 7 bases and 0 bases respectively, with 11 bases between them. CDR3 nucleotide sequence: TGTGCCAGCACTATCCGGGACAGCACAGATACGCAGTATTTT. This translates into CASTIRDSTDTQYF.

The V and J genes are TRBV30 and TRBJ1-2, with TRBD1 identical over 9 bases. Germline V gives CDR1 GTSNPN, CDR2 SVGIG (reference sequence). J was trimmed by 4 bases and V by 7 bases; bases with no gene match: 1. This CDR3 spans 11 amino acids. CDR3 in DNA: TGTGCCTCGACAGGGGGCTATGGCTACACCTTC. The encoded protein is CASTGGYGYTF.

The chain uses TRBV7-2 and TRBJ2-7; D is unclear. Germline CDR1 reads SGHTA; CDR2 reads FQGNSA. V shed 5 bases and J shed 4 bases, with 15 bases lying between them. The CDR3 spans 14 residues. CDR3 nucleotide sequence: TGTGCCAGCAGCCCCCTCCACCTAGATTACGAGCAGTACTTC. Its protein product is CASSPLHLDYEQYF. Together with reference TRBV7-2 and TRBJ2-7, the CDR3 gives the full variable domain: GAGVSQSPSNKVTEKGKDVELRCDPISGHTALYWYRQSLGQGLEFLIYFQGNSAPDKSGLPSDRFSAERTGGSVSTLTIQRTQQEDSAVYLCASSPLHLDYEQYFGPGTRLTVT.

The V gene is TRBV4-1, the J gene TRBJ2-2, with no clear D. With 5 bases removed from V and 4 bases from J, the gap between germline ends came to 5 bases. This CDR3 is built from 12 residues. Germline V gene sequence: CDR1 MGHRA, CDR2 YSYEKL. The CDR3 DNA is TGCGCCAGCAGCTACAGCACCGGGGAGCTGTTTTTT. Its protein product is CASSYSTGELFF.

Comment on this clone: The junction shows a germline mismatch at one end, possibly a read error. The chain links TRBV4-1 to TRBJ2-7; D might be TRBD2 (5 bases). CDR1 is MGHRA, CDR2 YSYEKL, per germline. The CDR3 spans 14 residues. As DNA, the CDR3 is TGCGCCAGCAGCCAAGAAGAGGGCTCCTTCGAGCAGTACTTC. It is translated as CASSQEEGSFEQYF.